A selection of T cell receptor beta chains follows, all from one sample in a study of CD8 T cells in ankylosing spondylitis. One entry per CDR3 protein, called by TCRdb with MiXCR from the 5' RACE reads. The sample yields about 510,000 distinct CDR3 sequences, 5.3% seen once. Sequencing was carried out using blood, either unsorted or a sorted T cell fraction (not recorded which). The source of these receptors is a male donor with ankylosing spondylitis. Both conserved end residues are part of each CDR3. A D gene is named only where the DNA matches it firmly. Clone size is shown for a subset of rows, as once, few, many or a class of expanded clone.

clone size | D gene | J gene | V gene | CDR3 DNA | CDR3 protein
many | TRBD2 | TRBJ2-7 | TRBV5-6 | TGTGCCAGCAACTCCGTACCGGGACTAGCGTACTACGAGCAGTACTTC | CASNSVPGLAYYEQYF
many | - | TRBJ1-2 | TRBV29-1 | TGCAGCGTTGAACCCAACTATGGCTACACCTTC | CSVEPNYGYTF
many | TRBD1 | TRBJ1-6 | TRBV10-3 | TGTGCCATCAGTAGGGACAGGGAAATAATCTCACCCCTCCACTTT | CAISRDREIISPLHF
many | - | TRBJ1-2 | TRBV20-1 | TGCAGTGCTTTTAACTATGGCTACACCTTC | CSAFNYGYTF
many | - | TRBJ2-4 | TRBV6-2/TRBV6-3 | TGTGCCAGCAGTTACTCGCCTAGACAGACCCTTCAGTACTTC | CASSYSPRQTLQYF
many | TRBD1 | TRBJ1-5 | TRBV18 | TGTGCCAGCTCATCCGGGTCTAACAGGGGGCAGCCCCAGCATTTT | CASSSGSNRGQPQHF
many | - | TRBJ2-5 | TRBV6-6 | TGTGCCGGCTCAGGGGGGAGCGAGACCCAGTACTTC | CAGSGGSETQYF
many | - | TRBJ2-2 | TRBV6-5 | TGTGCCAGCAGTTACCAGGGTGCCGGGGAGCTGTTTTTT | CASSYQGAGELFF
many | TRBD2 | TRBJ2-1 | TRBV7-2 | TGTGCCAGCACATACGTTAGCGGGGGGGACAATGAGCAGTTCTTC | CASTYVSGGDNEQFF
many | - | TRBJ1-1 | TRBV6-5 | TGTGCCAGCAGTTACTCCGAGATTGGCAAAACTGAAGCTTTCTTT | CASSYSEIGKTEAFF
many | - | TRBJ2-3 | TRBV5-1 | TGCGCCAGCAGCAGGGGGGTTAACGCAGATACGCAGTATTTT | CASSRGVNADTQYF
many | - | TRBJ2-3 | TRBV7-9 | TGTGCCAGCACCCTTCGCGACGGGCCAGATACGCAGTATTTT | CASTLRDGPDTQYF
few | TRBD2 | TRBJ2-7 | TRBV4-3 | TGCGCCAGCAGCCAAGCGGTTGGGACTAGCAGCTACGAGCAGTACTTC | CASSQAVGTSSYEQYF
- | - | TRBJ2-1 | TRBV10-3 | TGTGCCATCAGTGAGTCGGCTGTGGGGGGCGCGCCCCCCTACAATGAGCAGTTCTTC | CAISESAVGGAPPYNEQFF
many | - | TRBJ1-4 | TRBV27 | TGTGCCAGCGGACAGAGAAATGAAAAACTGTTTTTT | CASGQRNEKLFF
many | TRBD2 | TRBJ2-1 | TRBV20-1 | TGCAGTGCCGCGACTAGCCCCAGTGAGCAGTTCTTC | CSAATSPSEQFF
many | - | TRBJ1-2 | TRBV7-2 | TGTGCCAGCAGCTTAGCGACGACGGAAAACTATGGCTACACCTTC | CASSLATTENYGYTF
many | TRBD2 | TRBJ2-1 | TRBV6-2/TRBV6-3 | TGTGCCAGCAGTGTCCGGTCTGGGACTAGGAACAATGAGCAGTTCTTC | CASSVRSGTRNNEQFF
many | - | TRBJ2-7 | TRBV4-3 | TGCGCCAGCAGCCAAGGACTAACTAGAAGCGGCGAGCAGTACTTC | CASSQGLTRSGEQYF
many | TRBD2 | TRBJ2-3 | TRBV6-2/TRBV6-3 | TGTGCCAGCAGTTACTCGTACGGGAGGGCCCTTCGAGATACGCAGTATTTT | CASSYSYGRALRDTQYF
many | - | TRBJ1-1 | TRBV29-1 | TGCAGCGTTGAAGTGCAGGGAGGGACTGAAGCTTTCTTT | CSVEVQGGTEAFF
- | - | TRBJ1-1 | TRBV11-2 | TGTGCCAGCAGCTCGGGACCTTTTTGGGCTTTCTTT | CASSSGPFWAFF
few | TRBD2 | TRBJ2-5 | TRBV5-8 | TGTGCCAGCAAAACGGGGGGAGAGACCCAGTACTTC | CASKTGGETQYF
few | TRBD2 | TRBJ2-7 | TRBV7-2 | TGTGCCAGCAGCTCGGGCGGGGGGTCCTCGTACTTC | CASSSGGGSSYF
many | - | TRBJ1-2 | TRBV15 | TGTGCCACCAGCAGGGGACCTTATGGCTACACCTTC | CATSRGPYGYTF
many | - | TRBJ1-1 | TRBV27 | TGTGCCAGCAGTTTTTATGACACCCCGAACACTGAAGCTTTCTTT | CASSFYDTPNTEAFF
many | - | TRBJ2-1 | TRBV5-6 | TGTGCCAGCAGCGTGGGCCCTGAGAACTACAATGAGCAGTTCTTC | CASSVGPENYNEQFF
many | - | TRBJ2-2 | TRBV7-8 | TGTGCCAGCAGCTTAACCGGGACACCGAACACCGGGGAGCTGTTTTTT | CASSLTGTPNTGELFF
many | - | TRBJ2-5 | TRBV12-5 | TGTGCTAGTGGTTCCTCAGGGGAAGAGACCCAGTACTTC | CASGSSGEETQYF
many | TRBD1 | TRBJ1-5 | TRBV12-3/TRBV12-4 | TGTGCCAGCAGTTTCAGGGGGGTAGGCAATCAGCCCCAGCATTTT | CASSFRGVGNQPQHF
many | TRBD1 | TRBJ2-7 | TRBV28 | TGTGCCAGCAGTCCGACAGGGGGTGTGTACGAGCAGTACTTC | CASSPTGGVYEQYF
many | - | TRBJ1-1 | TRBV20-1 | TGCAGTGCTAGCGACAGCTTGAACACTGAAGCTTTCTTT | CSASDSLNTEAFF
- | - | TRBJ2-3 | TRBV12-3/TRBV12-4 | TGTGCCAGCAGTCCAGCCAGACACCTCACAGATACGCAGTATTTT | CASSPARHLTDTQYF
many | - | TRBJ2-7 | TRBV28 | TGTGCCAGCAGTCCCAGCCTCGACTCTATCTACGAGCAGTACTTC | CASSPSLDSIYEQYF
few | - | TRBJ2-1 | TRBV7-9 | TGTGCCAGCGCGGGGGACAACAATGAGCAGTTCTTC | CASAGDNNEQFF
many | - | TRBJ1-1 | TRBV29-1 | TGCAGCGTTGAAGATACTGGAGGAGCTTTCTTT | CSVEDTGGAFF
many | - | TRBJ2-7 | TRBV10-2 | TGCGCCAGCAAAACTCAGGGCCTCCCTTTGTACGAGCAGTACTTC | CASKTQGLPLYEQYF
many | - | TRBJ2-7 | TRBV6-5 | TGTGCCAGCACTCTGGGGGGCGAGCAGTACTTC | CASTLGGEQYF
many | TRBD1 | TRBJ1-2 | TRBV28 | TGTGCCAGCAGTGCGAGGGGGACAGGGCCCCATGGCTACACCTTC | CASSARGTGPHGYTF
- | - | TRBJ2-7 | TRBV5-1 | TGCGCCAGCAGCTTGTACCCCTCCGGCGGCCGCTACGAGCAGTACTTC | CASSLYPSGGRYEQYF
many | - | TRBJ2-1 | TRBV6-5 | TGTGCCAGCAGAGACCACAACAATGAGCAGTTCTTC | CASRDHNNEQFF
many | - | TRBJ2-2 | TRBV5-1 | TGCGCCAGCATGCAGGGGACCATCCCCGGGGAGCTGTTTTTT | CASMQGTIPGELFF
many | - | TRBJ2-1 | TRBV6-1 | TGTGCCAGCAGTGAAGCTCCTAGGGGGCAGTTCTTC | CASSEAPRGQFF
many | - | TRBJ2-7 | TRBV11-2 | TGTGCCAGCAGCTTAAGGGCTGGGGGCGAGCAGTACTTC | CASSLRAGGEQYF
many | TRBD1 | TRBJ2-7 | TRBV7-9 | TGTGCCAGCAGCTATGCACGGGACAGGGCGTACGAGCAGTACTTC | CASSYARDRAYEQYF
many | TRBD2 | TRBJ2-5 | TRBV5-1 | TGCGCCAGCAGCCTGGGGGTAGCGGGGGCCCAAGAGACCCAGTACTTC | CASSLGVAGAQETQYF
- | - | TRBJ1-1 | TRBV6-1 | TGTGCCAGCATATACAGGGAAGGGAAAACTGAAGCTTTCTTT | CASIYREGKTEAFF
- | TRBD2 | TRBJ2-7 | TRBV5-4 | TGTGCCAGCAGGGAAGCGGGAGCCACCTACGAGCAGTACTTC | CASREAGATYEQYF
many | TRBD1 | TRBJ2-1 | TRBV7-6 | TGTGCCAGCAGCCAAGGGACAGGGGGAGTACGTGATGAGCAGTTCTTC | CASSQGTGGVRDEQFF
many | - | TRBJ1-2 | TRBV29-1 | TGCAGCGTTGAAGATTCAGGCTGGGTAGCTCCCTATGGCTACACCTTC | CSVEDSGWVAPYGYTF
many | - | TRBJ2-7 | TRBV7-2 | TGTGCCAGCAGCTTAGGTGGGATAGAGCAGTACTTC | CASSLGGIEQYF
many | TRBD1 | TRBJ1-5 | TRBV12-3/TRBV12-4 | TGTGCCAGCAGTTTAAGGACAGGGGGTCTTAGCAATCAGCCCCAGCATTTT | CASSLRTGGLSNQPQHF
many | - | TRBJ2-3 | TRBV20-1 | TGCAGTGCTAGAAGGGGGGGCGGCACAGATACGCAGTATTTT | CSARRGGGTDTQYF